The T cell receptor beta chain described here comes from a study of blood T cell repertoires in COVID-19. There are a few counts of this clone. Sequencing used immunoSEQ multiplex PCR; TCRdb keeps in-frame clones, though not all of them. The repertoire has over 45,000 clones, 77% of them found once; the top ten carry 15% to 20%. This sequence originates from a human donor with active or convalescent COVID-19. The donor label of this sample is uncertain. The specimen was peripheral blood.

The CDR3 loop is CASSPLVGLAGDEQYF. CDR3 DNA sequence: TGTGCCAGCAGCCCTTTGGTTGGACTAGCGGGTGACGAGCAGTACTTC. The J gene is TRBJ2-7, the V gene TRBV7-7; 11 bases are a match to TRBD2. The CDR3 runs 16 residues. Trimming at V came to 5 bases and at J to 5 bases, leaving 11 bases not matched to a gene. The V gene's germline CDR1 is SSHAT and CDR2 FNYEAQ (reference sequence).